This record concerns one T cell receptor beta chain sequence. This sample is drawn from a study of blood T cell repertoires in COVID-19. Study-level background: Both acute and convalescent COVID-19 samples were obtained from the United States, Italy and Spain.

Repertoires were generated with immunoSEQ multiplex PCR, while TCRdb's copy carries only in-frame clones and drops some. The sample has more than 150,000 clones, around 85% seen once. Per the germline V gene, CDR1 is SNHLY and CDR2 is FYNNEI. The CDR3 spans 13 residues. The V and J ends lost 6 bases and 4 bases respectively, with 13 bases between them. The rearrangement joins TRBV2 to TRBJ2-7; a weak D match, TRBD2 (5 bases). Material: peripheral blood. This receptor was identified in a man between 65 and 79 years old with active or convalescent COVID-19. The CDR3 DNA sequence: TGTGCCAGCAGGCCCGGAGGTTCGTACGAGCAGTACTTC. It is translated as CASRPGGSYEQYF. The full variable domain, completed using reference TRBV2 and TRBJ2-7, is EPEVTQTPSHQVTQMGQEVILRCVPISNHLYFYWYRQILGQKVEFLVSFYNNEISEKSEIFDDQFSVERPDGSNFTLKIRSTKLEDSAMYFCASRPGGSYEQYFGPGTRLTVT.